A single sample is the source of the 22 T cell receptor beta chains below, sequenced in a study of T cell responses to AZD1222 COVID-19 vaccine. Assay used: immunoSEQ multiplex PCR; TCRdb lists only in-frame clones, some missing. The sample shows more than 95,000 clones, approximately 88% of them seen only once. The material sequenced was peripheral blood, taken on day 0 of AZD1222 vaccination. Receptor source: an adult in good health.

CDR3 protein: CASRPAGVGSEAFF. As DNA, the CDR3 is TGTGCCAGCAGACCCGCCGGAGTCGGTTCTGAAGCTTTCTTT. The V and J genes are TRBV28 and TRBJ1-1; D gene unclear. V lost 6 bases to trimming and J lost 6 bases, with 17 bases between them. The CDR3 is 14 amino acids. Germline CDR1 MDHEN, CDR2 SYDVKM.

The V call is TRBV2, the J call TRBJ2-1; D possibly corresponds to TRBD1 (5 bases). The length of the CDR3 is 14 residues. Germline CDR1 is SNHLY and CDR2 is FYNNEI. The V and J ends lost 4 bases and 3 bases respectively, with 10 bases between them. CDR3 residues: CASSVQDGYNEQFF. CDR3 DNA sequence: TGTGCCAGCAGTGTACAGGACGGCTACAATGAGCAGTTCTTC. The full variable domain, its missing parts supplied by reference TRBV2 and TRBJ2-1, is EPEVTQTPSHQVTQMGQEVILRCVPISNHLYFYWYRQILGQKVEFLVSFYNNEISEKSEIFDDQFSVERPDGSNFTLKIRSTKLEDSAMYFCASSVQDGYNEQFFGPGTRLTVL.

The chain carries TRBV7-2 and TRBJ2-1, with D possibly being TRBD1 (5 bases). Trimming stripped 5 bases from V and 4 bases from J, with 15 bases between. In germline, CDR1 is SGHTA, CDR2 FQGNSA. The length of the CDR3 is 15 residues. This CDR3 reads CASSPIGVGYNEQFF. Here the CDR3 DNA reads TGTGCCAGCAGCCCAATAGGGGTTGGGTACAATGAGCAGTTCTTC.

J is TRBJ1-5 and V is TRBV23-1; D is possibly TRBD1 (6 bases). TRBV23-1 is filed as an ORF, its function uncertain. V was shortened by 11 bases and J by 4 bases, with 15 bases between the two germline ends. The CDR3 is 13 amino acids. CDR3 sequence (DNA): TGCGCCTTCCGGGGGGCTCCAAATCAGCCCCAGCATTTT. As protein: CAFRGAPNQPQHF.

DNA for the CDR3: TGTGCCAGCCTTCAGGTTCGCTCGCGTAGTAATGAAAAACTGTTTTTT. Translating gives CASLQVRSRSNEKLFF. The V call is TRBV28, the J call TRBJ1-4; D uncertain. The V and J ends lost 8 bases and 4 bases respectively, with 20 bases between them. This CDR3 is built from 16 residues. The germline V gene encodes CDR1 MDHEN and CDR2 SYDVKM.

The V gene is TRBV12-3 or TRBV12-4, the J gene TRBJ1-5; tentative D call: TRBD1 (5 bases). The CDR3 runs to 12 residues. The V gene lost 3 bases and the J gene lost 7 bases, with 7 bases spanning the gap. CDR3 nucleotide sequence: TGTGCCAGCAGTTTCGCAGGGCAGCCCCAGCATTTT. Amino acid sequence: CASSFAGQPQHF.

The chain links TRBV18 to TRBJ1-6; D is undetermined. CDR3 length: 15 amino acids. Trimming left V 0 bases short and J 5 bases short, with 8 bases between. Per the germline V gene, CDR1 is KGHSH and CDR2 is LQKENI. CDR3 DNA sequence: TGTGCCAGCTCACCACCGGAAGGGAATAATTCACCCCTCCACTTT. It is translated as CASSPPEGNNSPLHF.

The chain carries TRBV6-5 and TRBJ1-1, with D maybe TRBD1 (5 bases). The germline V gene encodes CDR1 MNHEY and CDR2 SVGAGI. The CDR3 has 15 residues. V lost 2 bases to trimming and J lost 4 bases, with 14 bases between them. DNA of the CDR3: TGTGCCAGCAGTTACGGGGGTGGGGCGGGCACTGAAGCTTTCTTT. Amino acids: CASSYGGGAGTEAFF.

The chain joins TRBV6-1 to TRBJ1-2; D may be TRBD1 (6 bases). The CDR3 spans 17 residues. V was trimmed by 0 bases and J by 5 bases, leaving 19 bases between them. CDR1 and CDR2 (germline): MNHNS, SASEGT. The CDR3 sequence is CASSEARGRRNLYGYTF. CDR3 in DNA: TGTGCCAGCAGTGAAGCGCGGGGGCGTCGAAACCTGTATGGCTACACCTTC.

This clone was picked up one time. CDR3 coding DNA: TGTGCCAGCAGCGTTAGCTCAGGGGAGAGCAATCAGCCCCAGCATTTT. It codes for CASSVSSGESNQPQHF. The chain joins TRBV4-2 to TRBJ1-5, with D tentatively TRBD1 (6 bases). V lost 5 bases and J 1 base, leaving 15 bases between the germline ends. Per the germline V gene, CDR1 is LGHNA and CDR2 is YNFKEQ. The CDR3 has 16 amino acids.

The chain employs TRBV18 and TRBJ2-1, with 7 bases fitting TRBD2. CDR3 size: 15 residues. V shed 2 bases and J 10 bases; nucleotides not matched to a gene: 11. Germline V gene lookup returns CDR1 KGHSH and CDR2 LQKENI. The CDR3 sequence: CASSPSGTKSPEQFF. CDR3 DNA sequence: TGTGCCAGCTCACCATCCGGGACTAAGTCTCCAGAGCAGTTCTTC.

The genes are TRBV19 and TRBJ2-4, with D possibly being TRBD2 (7 bases). The CDR3 totals 13 residues. Germline V gene data show CDR1 as LNHDA and CDR2 as SQIVND (reference sequence). V shed 7 bases and J shed 1 base, with 8 bases lying between them. The CDR3 sequence is CASTGGAKNIQYF. CDR3 bases: TGTGCCAGTACGGGGGGCGCCAAAAACATTCAGTACTTC.

The V and J genes are TRBV9 and TRBJ1-2, with D possibly TRBD1 on 5 matching bases. The ends were cut back, 0 bases at V and 4 bases at J, with 10 bases in the middle. CDR3 length: 14 residues. From germline, CDR1 is SGDLS and CDR2 YYNGEE. The CDR3 reads CASSVGAGSYGYTF. The CDR3 DNA is TGTGCCAGCAGCGTAGGGGCAGGGAGCTATGGCTACACCTTC.

The chain carries TRBV29-1 and TRBJ1-1; D call uncertain. The CDR3 sequence is 12 residues long. V was cut by 4 bases and J by 5 bases, with 11 bases left in between. Germline lookup yields CDR1 SQVTM and CDR2 ANQGSEA. The CDR3 nucleotides are TGCAGCGTTGTTATCGTGGGAACTGAAGCTTTCTTT. Protein product: CSVVIVGTEAFF.

The J gene is TRBJ2-7, the V gene TRBV7-6; a possible D gene is TRBD1 (5 bases). Trimming pared 5 bases from V and 5 bases from J, leaving 10 bases between. The CDR3 covers 12 residues. The germline V gene has CDR1 SGHVS and CDR2 FNYEAQ. CDR3 sequence reads: CASSRRQHEQYF. The DNA for the CDR3 is TGTGCCAGCAGCCGTAGACAGCACGAGCAGTACTTC.

V usage is TRBV7-4 and J usage is TRBJ1-2; no definite D call. Germline CDR1 is SGHVT and CDR2 is SQSDAQ. Trimming left V 1 base short and J 0 bases short, with 9 bases between. The CDR3 is 15 residues long. CDR3 sequence: CASSLETATNYGYTF. The CDR3, as DNA: TGTGCCAGCAGCTTAGAAACAGCCACTAACTATGGCTACACCTTC.

The rearrangement joins TRBV28 to TRBJ2-1; 7 nucleotides line up with TRBD2. The CDR3 is made up of 15 amino acids. The germline V gene encodes CDR1 MDHEN and CDR2 SYDVKM. V was clipped by 2 bases and J by 6 bases; unmatched bases: 7. The CDR3 DNA is TGTGCCAGCAGTTTAACGGGACTAATACTCAATGAGCAGTTCTTC. Translating gives CASSLTGLILNEQFF.

The chain uses TRBV27 and TRBJ2-6, with no clear D. Per the germline V gene, CDR1 is MNHEY and CDR2 is SMNVEV (reference sequence). The CDR3 is 14 residues long. V lost 3 bases, J lost 2 bases, and 5 bases lay in between. CDR3 DNA sequence: TGTGCCAGCAGTTTGGGGACTGGGGCCAACGTCCTGACTTTC. Protein: CASSLGTGANVLTF.

This sequence joins TRBV6-5 and TRBJ2-7; 7 nucleotides agree with TRBD2. The germline gives CDR1 MNHEY, CDR2 SVGAGI. V dropped 8 bases and J dropped 6; count of bases not matched to a gene: 7. This CDR3 is 12 amino acids long. The CDR3 loop is CASGGGSGEQYF. CDR3 coding DNA: TGTGCCAGCGGAGGCGGGAGCGGCGAGCAGTACTTC.

This rearrangement joins TRBV6-5 to TRBJ2-5; D perhaps matches TRBD2 (7 bases). V shed 7 bases and J shed 5 bases, with 20 bases lying between them. The CDR3 covers 15 residues. The germline V gene has CDR1 MNHEY and CDR2 SVGAGI. This chain's CDR3 is CASTSPGGRRETQYF. In DNA form, the CDR3 reads TGTGCCAGCACCTCTCCCGGGGGGCGCCGGGAGACCCAGTACTTC.

This clone was seen just once. Additional DNA sequences in this sample encode the identical CDR3. J is TRBJ2-7 and V is TRBV7-2; D unclear. Trimming pared 5 bases from V and 3 bases from J, leaving 14 bases between. The germline CDR1 and CDR2 sequences are SGHTA and FQGNSA. This CDR3 spans 14 amino acids. The CDR3 loop is CASSPGPGLYEQYF. DNA for the CDR3: TGTGCCAGCAGCCCGGGTCCTGGCCTCTACGAGCAGTACTTC.

V and J are TRBV18 and TRBJ2-2, with D uncertain. V was clipped by 6 bases and J by 4 bases, with 3 bases between them. The CDR3 loop spans 11 amino acids. Germline CDR1 and CDR2: KGHSH and LQKENI. CDR3 DNA: TGTGCCAGCTCCATCACCGGGGAGCTGTTTTTT. It yields the protein CASSITGELFF.